This T cell receptor beta chain comes out of a study of blood T cell repertoires in COVID-19. Study background: Samples representing acute and convalescent COVID-19 were sourced from the United States, Italy and Spain. From T cells, B-cell-depleted T cells, or PBMCs came the material, which was cDNA or gDNA.

Study processing details: Amplifying reference gene primers gave estimates of nucleated cell counts. Some clones are missing from TCRdb's copy, which holds only in-frame ones; the method was immunoSEQ multiplex PCR. D and trimming come from the DNA, and the V and J calls and clone size come from that table. The table shows 25,000 to 30,000 clones, with over 85% occurring only once. CDR3 size: 15 residues. Per germline, CDR1 LGHDT and CDR2 YNNKEL (reference sequence). V lost 4 bases and J lost 1; bases outside the gene matches: 7. Material for sequencing was peripheral blood. This TCR was sampled from a human donor in a cohort sampled during active COVID-19. The rearrangement uses TRBV3-1 (or the pseudogene TRBV3-2) and TRBJ2-7; the match to TRBD2 covers 7 bases. CDR3 sequence: CASSPPASGSYEQYF. The DNA for the CDR3 is TGTGCCAGCAGCCCCCCGGCTAGCGGATCCTACGAGCAGTACTTC.